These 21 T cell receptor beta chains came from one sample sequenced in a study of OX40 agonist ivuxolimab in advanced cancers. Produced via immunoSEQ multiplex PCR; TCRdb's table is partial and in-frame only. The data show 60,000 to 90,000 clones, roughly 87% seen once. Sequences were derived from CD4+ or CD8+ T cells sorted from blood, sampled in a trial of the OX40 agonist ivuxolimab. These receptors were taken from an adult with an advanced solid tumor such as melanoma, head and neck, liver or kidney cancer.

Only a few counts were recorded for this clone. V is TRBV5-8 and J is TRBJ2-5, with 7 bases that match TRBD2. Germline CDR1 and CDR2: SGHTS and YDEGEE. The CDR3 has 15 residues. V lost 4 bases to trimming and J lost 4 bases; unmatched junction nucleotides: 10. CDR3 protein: CASSPSLGLVETQYF. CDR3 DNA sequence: TGTGCCAGCAGCCCGAGCCTAGGACTAGTAGAGACCCAGTACTTC.

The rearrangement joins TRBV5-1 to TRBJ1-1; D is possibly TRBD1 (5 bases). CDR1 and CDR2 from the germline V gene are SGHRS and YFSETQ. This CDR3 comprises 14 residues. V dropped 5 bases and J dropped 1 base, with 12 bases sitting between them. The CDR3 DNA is TGCGCCAGCAGTATCGGGGGAACGAACACTGAAGCTTTCTTT. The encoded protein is CASSIGGTNTEAFF.

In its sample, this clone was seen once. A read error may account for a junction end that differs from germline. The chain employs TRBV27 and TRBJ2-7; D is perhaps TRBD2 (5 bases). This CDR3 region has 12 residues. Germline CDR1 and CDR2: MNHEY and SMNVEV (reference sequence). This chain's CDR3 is CASSPPGGLAIF. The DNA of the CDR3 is TGTGCCAGCAGTCCCCCCGGTGGATTAGCGATCTTC.

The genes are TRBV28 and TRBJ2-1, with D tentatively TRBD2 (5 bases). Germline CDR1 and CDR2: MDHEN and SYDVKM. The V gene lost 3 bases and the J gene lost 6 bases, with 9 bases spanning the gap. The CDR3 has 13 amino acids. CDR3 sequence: CASSFDTSNEQFF. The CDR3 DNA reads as TGTGCCAGCAGTTTCGATACTAGCAATGAGCAGTTCTTC.

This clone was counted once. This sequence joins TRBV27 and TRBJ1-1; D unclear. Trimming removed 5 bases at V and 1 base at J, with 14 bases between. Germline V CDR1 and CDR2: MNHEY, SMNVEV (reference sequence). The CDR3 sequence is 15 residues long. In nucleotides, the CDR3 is TGTGCCAGCAGTCCATACGGGGTCGGGAACACTGAAGCTTTCTTT. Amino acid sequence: CASSPYGVGNTEAFF.

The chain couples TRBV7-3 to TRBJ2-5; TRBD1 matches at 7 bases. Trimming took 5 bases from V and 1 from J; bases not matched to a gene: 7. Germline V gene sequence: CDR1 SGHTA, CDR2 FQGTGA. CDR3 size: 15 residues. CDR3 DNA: TGTGCCAGCAGCACCGAGGACAGGCCCCAAGAGACCCAGTACTTC. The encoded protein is CASSTEDRPQETQYF.

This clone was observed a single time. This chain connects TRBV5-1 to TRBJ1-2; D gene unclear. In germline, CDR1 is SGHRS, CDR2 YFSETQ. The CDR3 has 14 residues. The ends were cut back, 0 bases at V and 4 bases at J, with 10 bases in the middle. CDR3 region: CASSLVGDGYGYTF. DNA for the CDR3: TGCGCCAGCAGCTTGGTTGGGGATGGCTATGGCTACACCTTC.

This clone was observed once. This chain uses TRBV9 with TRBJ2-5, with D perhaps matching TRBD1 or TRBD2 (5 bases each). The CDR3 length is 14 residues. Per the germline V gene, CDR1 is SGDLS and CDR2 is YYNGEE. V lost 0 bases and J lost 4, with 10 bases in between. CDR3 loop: CASSVGDRLETQYF. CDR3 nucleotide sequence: TGTGCCAGCAGCGTAGGGGACCGTTTAGAGACCCAGTACTTC.

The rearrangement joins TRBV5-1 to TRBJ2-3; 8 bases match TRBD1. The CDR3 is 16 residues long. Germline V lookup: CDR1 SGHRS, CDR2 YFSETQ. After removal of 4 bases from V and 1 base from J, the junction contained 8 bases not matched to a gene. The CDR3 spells CASSLTPDRGTDTQYF. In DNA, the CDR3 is TGCGCCAGCAGCCTGACCCCGGACAGGGGCACAGATACGCAGTATTTT.

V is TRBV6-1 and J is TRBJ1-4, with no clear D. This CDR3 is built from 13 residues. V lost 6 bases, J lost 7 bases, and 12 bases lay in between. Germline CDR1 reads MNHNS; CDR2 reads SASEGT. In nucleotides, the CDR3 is TGTGCCAGCAGCCCCGACATGTCTGAAAAACTGTTTTTT. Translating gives CASSPDMSEKLFF.

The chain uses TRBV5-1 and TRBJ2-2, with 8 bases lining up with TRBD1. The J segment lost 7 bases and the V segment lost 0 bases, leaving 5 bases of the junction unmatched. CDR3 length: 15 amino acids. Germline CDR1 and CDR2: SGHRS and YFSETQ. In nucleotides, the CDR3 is TGCGCCAGCAGCTTGGTTCAGGGGGCGGGCGGGGAGCTGTTTTTT. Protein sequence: CASSLVQGAGGELFF.

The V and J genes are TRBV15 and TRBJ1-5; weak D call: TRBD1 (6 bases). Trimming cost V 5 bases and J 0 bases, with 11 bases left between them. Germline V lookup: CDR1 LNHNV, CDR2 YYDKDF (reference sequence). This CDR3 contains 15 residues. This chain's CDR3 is CATSLNRASNQPQHF. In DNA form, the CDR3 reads TGTGCCACCAGCTTGAACAGGGCTAGCAATCAGCCCCAGCATTTT.

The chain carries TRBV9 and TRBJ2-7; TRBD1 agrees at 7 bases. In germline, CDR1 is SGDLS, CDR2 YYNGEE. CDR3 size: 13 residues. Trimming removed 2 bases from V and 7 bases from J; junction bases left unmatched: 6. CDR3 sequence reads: CASSVRQGQEQYF. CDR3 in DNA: TGTGCCAGCAGCGTCCGACAGGGTCAAGAGCAGTACTTC.

As DNA, the CDR3 is TGTGCCAGCAGCTCGAACAGGGGGCGCGACTATGGCTACACCTTC. This codes for CASSSNRGRDYGYTF. J is TRBJ1-2 and V is TRBV5-6, with 9 bases aligning to TRBD1. This CDR3 has 15 residues. V shed 3 bases and J 3 bases; nucleotides not matched to a gene: 6. CDR1 SGHDT and CDR2 YYEEEE come from the germline V gene.

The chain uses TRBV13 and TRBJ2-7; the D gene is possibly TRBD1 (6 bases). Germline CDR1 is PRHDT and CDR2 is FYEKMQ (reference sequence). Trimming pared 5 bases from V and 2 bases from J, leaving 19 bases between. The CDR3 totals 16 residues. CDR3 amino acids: CASSPLSDSPTYEQYF. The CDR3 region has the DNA TGTGCCAGCAGCCCACTATCGGACAGTCCCACCTACGAGCAGTACTTC.

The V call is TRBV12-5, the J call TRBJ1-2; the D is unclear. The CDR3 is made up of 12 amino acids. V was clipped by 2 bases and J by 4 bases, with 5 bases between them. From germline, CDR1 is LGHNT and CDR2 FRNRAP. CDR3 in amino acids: CASGLNSYGYTF. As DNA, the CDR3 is TGTGCTAGTGGTTTGAACAGCTATGGCTACACCTTC.

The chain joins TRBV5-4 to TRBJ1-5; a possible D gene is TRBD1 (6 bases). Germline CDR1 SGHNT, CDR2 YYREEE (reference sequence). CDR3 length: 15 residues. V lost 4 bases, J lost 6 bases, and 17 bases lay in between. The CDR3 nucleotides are TGTGCCAGCAGCCTAGATAGGGGGAAGAGTCAGCCCCAGCATTTT. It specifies CASSLDRGKSQPQHF.

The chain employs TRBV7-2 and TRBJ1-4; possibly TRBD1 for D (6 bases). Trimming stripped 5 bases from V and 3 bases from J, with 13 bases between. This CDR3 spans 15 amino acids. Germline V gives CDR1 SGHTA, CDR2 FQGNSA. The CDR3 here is CASSPQGWANEKLFF. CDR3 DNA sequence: TGTGCCAGCAGCCCCCAGGGGTGGGCTAATGAAAAACTGTTTTTT.

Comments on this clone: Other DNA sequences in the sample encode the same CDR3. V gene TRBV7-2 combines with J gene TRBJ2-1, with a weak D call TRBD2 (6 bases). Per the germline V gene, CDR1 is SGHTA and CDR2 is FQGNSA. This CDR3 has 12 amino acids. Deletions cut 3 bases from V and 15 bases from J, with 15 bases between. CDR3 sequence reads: CASSFPTSPPFF. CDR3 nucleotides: TGTGCCAGCAGCTTCCCCACTAGCCCACCGTTCTTC.

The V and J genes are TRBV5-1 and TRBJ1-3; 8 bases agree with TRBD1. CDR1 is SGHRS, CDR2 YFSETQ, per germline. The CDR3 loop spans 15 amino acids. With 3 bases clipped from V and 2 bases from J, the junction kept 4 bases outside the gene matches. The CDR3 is CASSSLTGAGNTIYF. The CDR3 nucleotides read TGCGCCAGCAGCTCTCTGACAGGGGCTGGAAACACCATATATTTT. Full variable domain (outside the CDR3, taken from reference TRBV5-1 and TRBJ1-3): KAGVTQTPRYLIKTRGQQVTLSCSPISGHRSVSWYQQTPGQGLQFLFEYFSETQRNKGNFPGRFSGRQFSNSRSEMNVSTLELGDSALYLCASSSLTGAGNTIYFGEGSWLTVV.

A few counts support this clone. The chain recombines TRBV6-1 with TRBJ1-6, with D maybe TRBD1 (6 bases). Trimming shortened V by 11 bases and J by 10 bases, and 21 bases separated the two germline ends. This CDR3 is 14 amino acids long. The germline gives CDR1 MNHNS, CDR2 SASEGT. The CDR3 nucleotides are TGTGCCGGGGCCCGGGGGGCGCGGGAGTCACCCCTCCACTTT. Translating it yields CAGARGARESPLHF.